What follows are 27 T cell receptor beta chains derived from one specimen sequenced in a study of CD4 and CD8 cells across lung adenocarcinoma regions. Each CDR3 protein is one row after TCRdb ran MiXCR on the PCR reads. The data hold approximately 25,000 distinct CDR3 sequences, with approximately 53% observed a single time. The sequencing sample was made of CD8+ T cells from the center of a lung tumor. The receptors originated from a male donor with lung adenocarcinoma. The CD4 and CD8 labels of this study may be unreliable.

This clonotype has a handful of counts. This chain joins TRBV27 and TRBJ2-1, with 14 bases that match TRBD2. The ends lost 5 bases at V and 4 bases at J; junction bases unmatched: 13. Germline lookup yields CDR1 MNHEY and CDR2 SMNVEV (reference sequence). This CDR3 is 19 amino acids long. The CDR3 bases are TGTGCCAGCAGTCGTTTCTCAGGCGGACTAGCGGGAGGTTACAATGAGCAGTTCTTC. Translated, it gives CASSRFSGGLAGGYNEQFF.

The chain combines TRBV27 with TRBJ2-4, with D perhaps matching TRBD2 (5 bases). Germline lookup yields CDR1 MNHEY and CDR2 SMNVEV (reference sequence). With 2 bases removed from V and 13 bases from J, the gap between germline ends came to 30 bases. The CDR3 is 18 residues long. As DNA, the CDR3 is TGTGCCAGCAGTTTAACCCTGATGGGAATGGGAGCCAAAGATACGCAGTACTTC. This sequence encodes CASSLTLMGMGAKDTQYF.

The chain carries TRBV4-1 and TRBJ2-3; possibly TRBD1 for D (6 bases). The J call is in doubt because the DNA end fits TRBJ2-7 better. Germline V gene lookup returns CDR1 MGHRA and CDR2 YSYEKL. The CDR3 extends over 11 amino acids. CDR3 protein: CASTQGNEQYF. The CDR3, as DNA: TGCGCCAGCACCCAGGGGAACGAGCAGTACTTC.

The chain is built from TRBV6-1 and TRBJ2-1; 13 positions match TRBD2. The J call may not be correct, given that the DNA end is closer to TRBJ2-7. CDR1 and CDR2 from the germline V gene are MNHNS and SASEGT. The CDR3 contains 22 residues. CDR3 sequence reads: CASSEKTNKLAGGIGSSNEQYF. CDR3 sequence (DNA): TGTGCCAGCAGTGAAAAGACAAATAAACTAGCGGGAGGGATTGGGTCCTCCAATGAGCAGTACTTC.

This clonotype was picked up many times. V usage is TRBV6-5 and J usage is TRBJ2-1; either TRBD1 or TRBD2 may fit D (5 bases each). The J call may be wrong; the DNA end is better matched by TRBJ2-7. Germline assignment: CDR1 MNHEY and CDR2 SVGAGI. There are 14 residues in the CDR3. The CDR3 nucleotides are TGTGCCAGCAGTTGGGGGACGGGCGCCTACGAGCAGTACTTC. It yields the protein CASSWGTGAYEQYF.

By sample share, this clonotype is medium-sized. The chain employs TRBV7-8 and TRBJ2-1; D unclear. This CDR3 spans 15 amino acids. From germline, CDR1 is SGHVS and CDR2 FQNEAQ. The germline V and J ends were trimmed by 3 bases and 4 bases, with 13 bases remaining between them. Here the CDR3 DNA reads TGTGCCAGCAGCTTCCCCGCGGAGCTGTACAATGAGCAGTTCTTC. Translating gives CASSFPAELYNEQFF.

This clonotype was found many times. The chain links TRBV25-1 to TRBJ1-1; D uncertain. The CDR3 covers 13 residues. Germline CDR1 is MGHDK and CDR2 is SYGVNS. V shed 4 bases and J shed 4 bases, with 10 bases lying between them. In DNA, the CDR3 is TGTGCCAGCAGTGCGGGGTGGGTCACTGAAGCTTTCTTT. Translating it yields CASSAGWVTEAFF.

This clonotype has only one observation. It may be a read error: a sequence one base away is much more abundant. The gene calls are TRBV3-1 and TRBJ2-5; 8 bases align to TRBD1. Germline assignment: CDR1 LGHDT and CDR2 YNNKEL (reference sequence). The CDR3 sequence is 15 residues long. The CDR3 DNA sequence: TGTCCCAGCAGCCCTGGACAGGGAGGCTTCGAGACCCAGTACTTC. This translates into CPSSPGQGGFETQYF.

On this clonotype itself: Mismatch with germline at one junction end may stem from a read error. This chain joins TRBV6-1 and TRBJ2-4; 7 nucleotides line up with TRBD2. Germline CDR1 reads MNHNS; CDR2 reads SASEGT. CDR3 length: 16 amino acids. The CDR3 DNA reads as TGTGCCAGCCGCGAAGCGGGGACGGGGGTTAAAGACATGCAGTACTTC. This codes for CASREAGTGVKDMQYF.

V usage is TRBV7-8 and J usage is TRBJ2-3, with 9 positions matching TRBD2. Germline lookup yields CDR1 SGHVS and CDR2 FQNEAQ. V was pared by 0 bases and J by 4 bases, with 8 bases of the junction left unmatched. The CDR3 is 17 residues long. The CDR3 region has the DNA TGTGCCAGCAGCTTAGCTTTTAGCGGGAGAAGGGCAGATACGCAGTATTTT. This encodes CASSLAFSGRRADTQYF.

The rearrangement uses TRBV10-2 and TRBJ2-5, with TRBD1 matching over 9 bases. This CDR3 has 17 residues. CDR1 and CDR2 (germline): WSHSY, SAAADI. J gave up 5 bases and V 0 bases, and 10 bases lay outside the gene matches. The CDR3 DNA is TGCGCCAGCAGTGAGTCGAGGGGACAGGGAATAGGGGAGACCCAGTACTTC. It encodes CASSESRGQGIGETQYF.

The V gene is TRBV27, the J gene TRBJ2-4, with 7 bases matching TRBD2. The CDR3 totals 14 residues. Germline V CDR1 and CDR2: MNHEY, SMNVEV (reference sequence). CDR3 in DNA: TGTGCGGGGAGCGGGGTCCATGGTAACGAGACTCAGTACTTC. Translating it yields CAGSGVHGNETQYF.

This clonotype has just a few counts. The chain carries TRBV6-1 and TRBJ2-1, with 7 bases matching TRBD1. The CDR3 loop spans 14 amino acids. Germline loops: CDR1 MNHNS, CDR2 SASEGT. V lost 7 bases, J lost 5 bases, and 8 bases stayed unmatched. The CDR3 nucleotides read TGTGCCAGCAAACCGGGACAGTCTAACAATGAGCAGTTCTTC. Its protein product is CASKPGQSNNEQFF.

This clonotype was detected only once. The chain recombines TRBV27 with TRBJ2-5, with D possibly being TRBD2 (6 bases). The CDR3 extends over 14 amino acids. The V end was cut by 7 bases, the J end by 5 bases, with 17 bases between. The V gene's germline CDR1 is MNHEY and CDR2 SMNVEV (reference sequence). As DNA, the CDR3 is TGTGCCAGCATATTAACTGGGACTCTGGAGACCCAGTACTTC. It encodes CASILTGTLETQYF.

This clonotype was counted only a few times. The chain recombines TRBV27 with TRBJ2-1; 10 positions match TRBD1. The J call is in doubt because the DNA end fits TRBJ2-5 better. CDR1 and CDR2 from the germline V gene are MNHEY and SMNVEV (reference sequence). The CDR3 consists of 13 residues. CDR3 amino acids: CATQGQGKVTQYF. In nucleotides, the CDR3 is TGTGCCACACAGGGACAGGGGAAGGTGACCCAGTACTTC.

The chain couples TRBV3-1 to TRBJ1-3; D is ambiguous. Germline lookup yields CDR1 LGHDT and CDR2 YNNKEL (reference sequence). Trimming stripped 4 bases from V and 3 bases from J, with 13 bases between. This CDR3 has 15 amino acids. The CDR3 loop reads CASSPSRADGNTIYF. CDR3 sequence (DNA): TGTGCCAGCAGCCCCTCGCGGGCAGATGGAAACACCATATATTTT.

Many counts were recorded for this clonotype. A much larger clone differs from this one at a single base, so this may be a read error. For the CDR3, the DNA is TGTGCCAGCAGTGAATTCTTGCGGGATGGGGAGACCCAGTTCTTC. This codes for CASSEFLRDGETQFF. The chain has TRBV6-1 and TRBJ2-1; perhaps TRBD2 as D (6 bases). Germline V CDR1 and CDR2: MNHNS, SASEGT. The CDR3 spans 15 residues. The V end lost 2 bases, the J end lost 13 bases, and 21 bases lay between the germline ends.

A few counts support this clonotype. CDR3 in DNA: TGTGCCAGCAGCGCGGGACAACAAGAGACCCAGTACTTC. It yields the protein CASSAGQQETQYF. J is TRBJ2-5 and V is TRBV9, with D tentatively TRBD1 (6 bases). Germline CDR1 reads SGDLS; CDR2 reads YYNGEE. V dropped 3 bases and J dropped 2 bases, with 8 bases sitting between them. There are 13 residues in the CDR3.

This clonotype showed up just a few times. The chain recombines TRBV4-1 with TRBJ2-1; no clear D gene. TRBJ2-7 explains the end of the DNA better; the J call may be wrong. Germline loops: CDR1 MGHRA, CDR2 YSYEKL. This CDR3 has 11 amino acids. DNA of the CDR3: TGCGCCAGCAGCCAGGGGAATGAGCAGTACTTC. Translated: CASSQGNEQYF.

Note on this clonotype: At one boundary the junction diverges from the germline segment, which might be a read error. V usage is TRBV12-5 and J usage is TRBJ2-5; D unclear. The CDR3 is 12 amino acids. The germline V gene encodes CDR1 LGHNT and CDR2 FRNRAP. The CDR3: CASGPGQEAQYF. CDR3 nucleotide sequence: TGTGCTAGTGGTCCTGGCCAAGAGGCCCAGTACTTC.

The rearrangement joins TRBV6-1 to TRBJ2-3; the D gene is possibly TRBD1 (5 bases). CDR1 is MNHNS, CDR2 SASEGT, per germline. The CDR3 extends over 15 amino acids. V was shortened by 9 bases and J by 5 bases, with 21 bases between the two germline ends. CDR3 bases: TGTGCCAGGGGTGAACGGACATCTGTCCTAGATACGCAGTATTTT. Its protein is CARGERTSVLDTQYF.

J is TRBJ2-2 and V is TRBV6-1, with a tentative D call TRBD1 (6 bases). The V end was cut by 6 bases, the J end by 16 bases, with 27 bases between. CDR3 size: 15 residues. Germline values: CDR1 MNHNS, CDR2 SASEGT. The DNA for the CDR3 is TGTGCCAGCAGCGGACAGCCTGATGGGACCGATGCGCAGTTTTTT. Encoded protein: CASSGQPDGTDAQFF.

In this sample, this clonotype turned up many times. The gene calls are TRBV6-5 and TRBJ2-5; 10 bases are shared with TRBD2. The end of the DNA fits TRBJ2-7 better, so the J call may be wrong. Germline V gene lookup returns CDR1 MNHEY and CDR2 SVGAGI. This CDR3 is 15 amino acids long. CDR3 residues: CASSYHGLAAYEQYF. The DNA of the CDR3 is TGTGCCAGCAGTTATCATGGACTAGCGGCCTACGAGCAGTACTTC.

This chain uses TRBV4-1 with TRBJ1-6, with a tentative D call TRBD1 (5 bases). The CDR3 loop spans 17 amino acids. V was trimmed by 0 bases and J by 0 bases, leaving 9 bases between them. In germline, CDR1 is MGHRA, CDR2 YSYEKL. In nucleotides, the CDR3 is TGCGCCAGCAGCCAAGATCGGGGACGCTCCTATAATTCACCCCTCCACTTT. Its translation: CASSQDRGRSYNSPLHF.

This clonotype was seen ten or more times. The genes are TRBV7-8 and TRBJ2-3; 7 positions agree with TRBD2. The germline gives CDR1 SGHVS, CDR2 FQNEAQ. Trimming took 5 bases from V and 2 from J; bases not matched to a gene: 19. CDR3 size: 19 residues. CDR3 coding DNA: TGTGCCAGCAGCCCGCGGCGCCCCTGGGCTAGCGGCCCCACAGATACGCAGTATTTT. It specifies CASSPRRPWASGPTDTQYF.

The chain carries TRBV9 and TRBJ2-7; 8 positions match TRBD2. V shed 5 bases and J 5 bases; nucleotides not matched to a gene: 9. The CDR3 length is 14 residues. Germline-derived CDR1 and CDR2 are SGDLS and YYNGEE. The CDR3 region is CASRRGGFGDEQYF. In nucleotides, the CDR3 is TGTGCCAGCAGACGGGGGGGATTTGGGGACGAGCAGTACTTC. Combining the CDR3 with reference TRBV9 and TRBJ2-7 gives the whole variable domain DSGVTQTPKHLITATGQRVTLRCSPRSGDLSVYWYQQSLDQGLQFLIQYYNGEERAKGNILERFSAQQFPDLHSELNLSSLELGDSALYFCASRRGGFGDEQYFGPGTRLTVT.

V usage is TRBV27 and J usage is TRBJ2-1; D is perhaps TRBD2 (7 bases). The closer fit of TRBJ2-5 to the DNA end suggests the J call may be wrong. CDR1 MNHEY and CDR2 SMNVEV come from the germline V gene (reference sequence). The CDR3 length is 14 residues. The CDR3 nucleotides are TGTGCCGGGAGGGGGGGCCGGGGTAAAGAGACCCAGTACTTC. This sequence encodes CAGRGGRGKETQYF.